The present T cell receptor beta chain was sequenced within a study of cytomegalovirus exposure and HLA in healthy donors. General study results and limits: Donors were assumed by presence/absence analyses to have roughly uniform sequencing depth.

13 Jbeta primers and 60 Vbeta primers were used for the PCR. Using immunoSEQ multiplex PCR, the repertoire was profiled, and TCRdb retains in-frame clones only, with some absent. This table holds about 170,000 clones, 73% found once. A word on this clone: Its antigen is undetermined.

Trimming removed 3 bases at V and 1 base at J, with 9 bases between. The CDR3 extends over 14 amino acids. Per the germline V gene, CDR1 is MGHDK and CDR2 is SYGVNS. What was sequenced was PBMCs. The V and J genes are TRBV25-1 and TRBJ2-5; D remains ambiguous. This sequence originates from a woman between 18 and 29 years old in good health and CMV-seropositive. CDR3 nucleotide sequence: TGTGCCAGCAGTGACAATGAGCGCCAAGAGACCCAGTACTTC. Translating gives CASSDNERQETQYF.